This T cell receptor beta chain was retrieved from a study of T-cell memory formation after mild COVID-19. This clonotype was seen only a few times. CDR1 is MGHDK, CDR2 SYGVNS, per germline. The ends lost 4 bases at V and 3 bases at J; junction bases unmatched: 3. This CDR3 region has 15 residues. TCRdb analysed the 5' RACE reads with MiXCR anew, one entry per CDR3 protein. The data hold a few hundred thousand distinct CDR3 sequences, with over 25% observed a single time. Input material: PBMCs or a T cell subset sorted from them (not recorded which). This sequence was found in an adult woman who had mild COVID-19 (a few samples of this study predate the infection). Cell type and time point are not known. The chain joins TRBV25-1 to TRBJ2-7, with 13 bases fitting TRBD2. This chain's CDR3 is CASSARLAGGYEQYF. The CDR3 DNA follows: TGTGCCAGCAGTGCACGACTAGCGGGAGGCTACGAGCAGTACTTC.